This entry features one TCR beta chain sequence. The sample originates from a study of shared T cell receptors in the human thymus. Method: immunoSEQ multiplex PCR; TCRdb's copy keeps in-frame clones and lacks some. The table lists roughly 710,000 clones, 70% to 90% of them singletons. The CDR3 runs to 14 residues. The germline gives CDR1 LNHNV, CDR2 YYDKDF (reference sequence). Trimming pared 6 bases from V and 7 bases from J, leaving 13 bases between. The sample also formed part of further work on human thymus T cells. That work adds: The people who donated were healthy Finnish babies having corrective surgery for congenital heart defects. Corrective cardiac operations yielded the resected thymus tissue. Thymic and blood repertoires appeared to show biased V and J gene usage.

V and J are TRBV15 and TRBJ1-6; D may be TRBD1 (6 bases). The sequencing input was thymocytes. This TCR came from a girl under three years old with a congenital heart defect. The CDR3 DNA reads TGTGCCACCAGAGAGGGACATACCAATTCACCCCTCCACTTT. This gives the protein CATREGHTNSPLHF.